A single sample gave rise to the 27 T cell receptor beta chains below, sequenced in a study of cytomegalovirus exposure and HLA in healthy donors. Primers: 60 Vbeta forward and 13 Jbeta reverse. Clones were read by immunoSEQ multiplex PCR, and TCRdb kept only the in-frame ones, dropping some. The specimen's table records under 200,000 clones. The sequencing sample was made of PBMCs. These receptor sequences come from a man between 25 and 39 years old in good health and CMV-seronegative.

This chain links TRBV7-8 with TRBJ2-2; the match to TRBD2 covers 13 bases. The germline V gene encodes CDR1 SGHVS and CDR2 FQNEAQ. Trimming removed 4 bases from V and 6 bases from J; junction bases left unmatched: 14. The CDR3 runs 19 residues. Here the CDR3 reads CASSSRTSGRAVSSGELFF. In nucleotides, the CDR3 is TGTGCCAGCAGCTCCAGAACTAGCGGGAGGGCCGTATCCTCCGGGGAGCTGTTTTTT.

CDR3 nucleotide sequence: TGTGCCATCAGTGGGCTAGCGGGAGTCTACGAGCAGTACTTC. Protein product: CAISGLAGVYEQYF. V is TRBV10-3 and J is TRBJ2-5, with 10 bases fitting TRBD2. The J call may be in error: the DNA end matches TRBJ2-7 better. Germline CDR1 is ENHRY and CDR2 is SYGVKD. The CDR3 is 14 amino acids.

V is TRBV14 and J is TRBJ2-3; 11 bases match TRBD2. Germline CDR1 SGHDN, CDR2 FVKESK. This CDR3 region has 16 residues. V dropped 4 bases and J dropped 2; count of bases not matched to a gene: 5. The CDR3 DNA reads TGTGCCAGCAGCCCATATAGCGGGAGGGCCACAGATACGCAGTATTTT. Its translation is CASSPYSGRATDTQYF.

This rearrangement joins TRBV19 to TRBJ1-5; D uncertain. Germline lookup yields CDR1 LNHDA and CDR2 SQIVND (reference sequence). Trimming removed 2 bases at V and 5 bases at J, with 13 bases between. The CDR3 has 15 residues. CDR3 loop: CASSIYPGEDQPQHF. CDR3 DNA sequence: TGTGCCAGTAGTATATATCCCGGGGAAGATCAGCCCCAGCATTTT.

The J gene is TRBJ2-7, the V gene TRBV5-1, with D possibly being TRBD2 (5 bases). The CDR3 loop spans 14 amino acids. Per the germline V gene, CDR1 is SGHRS and CDR2 is YFSETQ. The ends were cut back, 2 bases at V and 10 bases at J, with 19 bases in the middle. In DNA, the CDR3 is TGCGCCAGCAGCTTACACCGGGAAGAAAGAGGTCAGTACTTC. This encodes CASSLHREERGQYF. Supplemented by reference TRBV5-1 and TRBJ2-7, the full variable domain reads KAGVTQTPRYLIKTRGQQVTLSCSPISGHRSVSWYQQTPGQGLQFLFEYFSETQRNKGNFPGRFSGRQFSNSRSEMNVSTLELGDSALYLCASSLHREERGQYFGPGTRLTVT.

Here the CDR3 reads CSVTPGVGYNEQFF. Here the CDR3 DNA reads TGCAGCGTTACCCCAGGGGTTGGGTACAATGAGCAGTTCTTC. V is TRBV29-1 and J is TRBJ2-1, with D tentatively TRBD1 (6 bases). Per the germline V gene, CDR1 is SQVTM and CDR2 is ANQGSEA. The V end lost 5 bases, the J end lost 4 bases, and 15 bases lay between the germline ends. This CDR3 region has 14 residues.

The chain combines TRBV28 with TRBJ2-7, with D perhaps matching TRBD1 (6 bases). V gave up 6 bases and J gave up 2 bases, with 11 bases separating them. This CDR3 contains 13 residues. CDR1 and CDR2 (germline): MDHEN, SYDVKM. The CDR3, as DNA: TGTGCCAGCAGCAGAGGGGGTACCTACGAGCAGTACTTC. This sequence encodes CASSRGGTYEQYF.

The gene calls are TRBV30 and TRBJ2-7; 7 bases map to TRBD2. Germline CDR1 and CDR2: GTSNPN and SVGIG (reference sequence). CDR3 length: 15 residues. Trimming at V came to 0 bases and at J to 5 bases, leaving 10 bases not matched to a gene. Here the CDR3 reads CAWSVLAGAANEQYF. Here the CDR3 DNA reads TGTGCCTGGAGTGTATTGGCGGGAGCGGCAAACGAGCAGTACTTC.

The CDR3 sequence is CASSRILAGRSYEQYF. The CDR3 DNA reads TGCGCCAGCAGCCGAATACTAGCGGGACGATCCTACGAGCAGTACTTC. The V call is TRBV5-1, the J call TRBJ2-7, with TRBD2 identical over 10 bases. This CDR3 is built from 16 residues. V lost 4 bases and J lost 1; bases outside the gene matches: 8. CDR1 and CDR2 (germline): SGHRS, YFSETQ.

V gene TRBV5-4 combines with J gene TRBJ1-1; 7 bases align to TRBD1. V shed 0 bases, J shed 3 bases, and the junction held 2 bases outside the gene matches. This CDR3 is built from 14 residues. Germline-derived CDR1 and CDR2 are SGHNT and YYREEE (reference sequence). CDR3 bases: TGTGCCAGCAGCTTGGGGACAGGAGACACTGAAGCTTTCTTT. It codes for CASSLGTGDTEAFF.

This chain links TRBV7-6 with TRBJ2-2; D uncertain. The CDR3 sequence is 12 residues long. V lost 5 bases to trimming and J lost 2 bases, with 3 bases between them. Germline lookup yields CDR1 SGHVS and CDR2 FNYEAQ. In DNA, the CDR3 is TGTGCCAGCAGCCCTAACACCGGGGAGCTGTTTTTT. It is translated as CASSPNTGELFF.

V and J are TRBV28 and TRBJ2-2, with D possibly being TRBD2 (6 bases). Germline V gives CDR1 MDHEN, CDR2 SYDVKM. The CDR3 sequence is 15 residues long. Trimming left V 6 bases short and J 1 base short, with 12 bases between. CDR3: CASSPGLLNTGELFF. The DNA for the CDR3 is TGTGCCAGCAGCCCGGGACTCTTGAACACCGGGGAGCTGTTTTTT.

V gene TRBV7-2 combines with J gene TRBJ2-5; 11 nucleotides match TRBD1. Germline CDR1 SGHTA, CDR2 FQGNSA. Trimming removed 5 bases from V and 6 bases from J; junction bases left unmatched: 11. This CDR3 is 16 amino acids long. CDR3 bases: TGTGCCAGCAGCCCAATCCCGGGACAGGGGGGGAAGACCCAGTACTTC. Amino acid sequence: CASSPIPGQGGKTQYF. The full variable domain, rest sourced from reference TRBV7-2 and TRBJ2-5, is GAGVSQSPSNKVTEKGKDVELRCDPISGHTALYWYRQSLGQGLEFLIYFQGNSAPDKSGLPSDRFSAERTGGSVSTLTIQRTQQEDSAVYLCASSPIPGQGGKTQYFGPGTRLLVL.

The chain joins TRBV7-6 to TRBJ1-4, with 8 bases that match TRBD1. The germline gives CDR1 SGHVS, CDR2 FNYEAQ. The length of the CDR3 is 19 residues. V dropped 1 base and J dropped 0; count of bases not matched to a gene: 10. The CDR3: CASSLGRTGSLATNEKLFF. As DNA, the CDR3 is TGTGCCAGCAGCTTAGGTCGGACAGGGAGTCTGGCAACTAATGAAAAACTGTTTTTT.

The chain couples TRBV7-2 to TRBJ2-1, with 7 bases aligning to TRBD2. The CDR3 runs 13 residues. Germline lookup yields CDR1 SGHTA and CDR2 FQGNSA. V dropped 5 bases and J dropped 15; count of bases not matched to a gene: 13. The CDR3 loop is CASSDMGTTVLFF. The CDR3 region has the DNA TGTGCCAGCAGCGATATGGGGACTACCGTCTTGTTCTTC.

The chain links TRBV5-4 to TRBJ2-3; TRBD1 matches 11 bases. V lost 3 bases to trimming and J lost 6 bases; unmatched junction nucleotides: 0. CDR3 length equals 13 residues. Germline V gives CDR1 SGHNT, CDR2 YYREEE (reference sequence). CDR3 sequence (DNA): TGTGCCAGCAGCTGGACAGGGGGCGATACGCAGTATTTT. Protein: CASSWTGGDTQYF. Drawing the rest from reference TRBV5-4 and TRBJ2-3, the complete variable domain is ETGVTQSPTHLIKTRGQQVTLRCSSQSGHNTVSWYQQALGQGPQFIFQYYREEENGRGNFPPRFSGLQFPNYSSELNVNALELDDSALYLCASSWTGGDTQYFGPGTRLTVL.

CDR3 amino acids: CASSKPGQGAYEQYF. The CDR3 DNA reads as TGTGCCAGCAGCAAACCGGGACAGGGGGCATACGAGCAGTACTTC. The chain employs TRBV7-8 and TRBJ2-7; the match to TRBD1 covers 12 bases. The CDR3 contains 15 residues. The J segment lost 4 bases and the V segment lost 5 bases, leaving 6 bases of the junction unmatched. CDR1 and CDR2 from the germline V gene are SGHVS and FQNEAQ.

This sequence joins TRBV19 and TRBJ2-7, with D tentatively TRBD1 (6 bases). Deletions cut 2 bases from V and 2 bases from J, with 16 bases between. This CDR3 is built from 16 residues. Germline V lookup: CDR1 LNHDA, CDR2 SQIVND (reference sequence). The chain's CDR3 is CASSIQGPIQTYEQYF. The DNA for the CDR3 is TGTGCCAGTAGTATACAGGGGCCCATCCAAACCTACGAGCAGTACTTC.

The chain links TRBV7-2 to TRBJ1-1; 9 nucleotides align to TRBD1. This CDR3 is built from 13 residues. The V segment lost 5 bases and the J segment 8 bases; nucleotides outside the gene matches: 6. Germline-derived CDR1 and CDR2 are SGHTA and FQGNSA. The CDR3 reads CASSIPGTGEAFF. CDR3 sequence (DNA): TGTGCCAGCAGCATACCCGGGACAGGGGAAGCTTTCTTT. Together with reference TRBV7-2 and TRBJ1-1, the CDR3 gives the full variable domain: GAGVSQSPSNKVTEKGKDVELRCDPISGHTALYWYRQSLGQGLEFLIYFQGNSAPDKSGLPSDRFSAERTGGSVSTLTIQRTQQEDSAVYLCASSIPGTGEAFFGQGTRLTVV.

The chain joins TRBV29-1 to TRBJ2-3; TRBD1 matches 9 bases. CDR3 size: 14 residues. Looked up from germline, CDR1 is SQVTM and CDR2 is ANQGSEA. V trimming: 2 bases; J trimming: 3 bases; junction bases outside the gene matches: 3. DNA for the CDR3: TGCAGCGTTGAAAGTGGGACAGGGACAGATACGCAGTATTTT. This sequence encodes CSVESGTGTDTQYF.

This sequence joins TRBV6-6 and TRBJ1-2; D is perhaps TRBD1 (6 bases). Between the trimmed V and J ends, which lost 6 bases and 14 bases, there was a span of 16 bases. Germline V gene lookup returns CDR1 MNHNY and CDR2 SVGAGI (reference sequence). The CDR3 is 11 residues long. CDR3 DNA: TGTGCCAGCAGCTCCGGACAGCCCTCGACCTTC. It translates to CASSSGQPSTF.

CDR3 sequence reads: CASSFTGFTYEQYF. CDR3 DNA: TGTGCCAGCAGTTTTACAGGGTTCACCTACGAGCAGTACTTC. V gene TRBV7-8 combines with J gene TRBJ2-7, with D perhaps matching TRBD1 (6 bases). This CDR3 has 14 residues. The V gene lost 6 bases and the J gene lost 2 bases, with 14 bases spanning the gap. CDR1 is SGHVS, CDR2 FQNEAQ, per germline.

CDR3 nucleotide sequence: TGTGCCCGGGGTGGACTAGCGGGAGGCTACGAGCAGTACTTC. Protein: CARGGLAGGYEQYF. The chain uses TRBV30 and TRBJ2-7, with 14 bases aligning to TRBD2. The CDR3 consists of 14 residues. Looked up from germline, CDR1 is GTSNPN and CDR2 is SVGIG (reference sequence). With V trimmed by 8 bases and J by 3 bases, 6 bases remained unmatched.

The chain recombines TRBV10-2 with TRBJ2-7, with D hard to call. Germline CDR1 reads WSHSY; CDR2 reads SAAADI. This CDR3 has 12 residues. With 4 bases removed from V and 4 bases from J, the gap between germline ends came to 8 bases. The CDR3 nucleotides read TGCGCCAGCAGTGCAGGCCGGTACGAGCAGTACTTC. Its protein product is CASSAGRYEQYF.

The chain is built from TRBV30 and TRBJ2-7; 9 bases match TRBD2. The CDR3 is made up of 13 amino acids. V shed 0 bases, J shed 5 bases, and the junction held 2 bases outside the gene matches. The germline CDR1 and CDR2 sequences are GTSNPN and SVGIG (reference sequence). In nucleotides, the CDR3 is TGTGCCTGGAGTGTCGGACTAGCGAACGAGCAGTACTTC. Translated, it gives CAWSVGLANEQYF.

This chain connects TRBV14 to TRBJ1-4; 7 positions match TRBD1. From germline, CDR1 is SGHDN and CDR2 FVKESK. The CDR3 length is 15 residues. J lost 11 bases, V lost 1 base, and 10 bases had no gene match. The CDR3 DNA is TGTGCCAGCAGCCAAGGACAGGGCAGTGGGTGGAAACTGTTTTTT. Its protein product is CASSQGQGSGWKLFF.

The genes are TRBV7-9 and TRBJ2-7; D possibly corresponds to TRBD1 (6 bases). CDR1 is SEHNR and CDR2 is FQNEAQ in the germline V gene (reference sequence). The CDR3 runs 15 residues. V lost 6 bases and J 0 bases, leaving 15 bases between the germline ends. CDR3 loop: CASSKARTDSYEQYF. CDR3 nucleotides: TGTGCCAGCAGTAAGGCGAGGACAGACTCCTACGAGCAGTACTTC.